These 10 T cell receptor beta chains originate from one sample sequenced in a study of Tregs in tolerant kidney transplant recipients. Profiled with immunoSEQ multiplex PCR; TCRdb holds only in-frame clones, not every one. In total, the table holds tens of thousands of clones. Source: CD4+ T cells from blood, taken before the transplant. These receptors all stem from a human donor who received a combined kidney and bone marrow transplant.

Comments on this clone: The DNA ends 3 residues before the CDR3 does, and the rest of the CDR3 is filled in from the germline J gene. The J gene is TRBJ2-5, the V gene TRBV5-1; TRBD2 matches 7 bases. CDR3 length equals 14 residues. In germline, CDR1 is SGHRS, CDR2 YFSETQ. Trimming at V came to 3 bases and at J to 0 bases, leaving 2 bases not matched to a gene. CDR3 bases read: TGCGCCAGCAGCTCCGGGACTAACCAAGAGACC. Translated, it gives CASSSGTNQET. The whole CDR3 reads CASSSGTNQETQYF.

The CDR3 protein is CASSRDRAKNIQYF. Incomplete CDR3 DNA: TGTGCCAGCAGCAGAGACAGAGCCAAAAACATT. The chain is built from TRBV5-4 and TRBJ2-4, with TRBD1 as a possible D gene (5 bases). Read coverage stops 3 residues before the CDR3 terminus; the germline J gene supplies the remainder. The CDR3 is 14 amino acids. V shed 4 bases and J shed 0 bases, with 8 bases lying between them. CDR1 is SGHNT and CDR2 is YYREEE in the germline V gene (reference sequence).

Partial CDR3 DNA: TGTGCCAGCTCACGGTTACAGGGCGGACAGGGGCTCTACGAG. Protein sequence: CASSRLQGGQGLYE. The entire CDR3 is CASSRLQGGQGLYEQYF. The chain has TRBV18 and TRBJ2-7, with 9 bases that match TRBD1. The DNA ends 3 residues before the CDR3 does, and the rest of the CDR3 is filled in from the germline J gene. The CDR3 spans 17 residues. The junction had 13 bases not matched to a gene; V was cut back by 4 bases and J by 3 bases. The germline V gene encodes CDR1 KGHSH and CDR2 LQKENI.

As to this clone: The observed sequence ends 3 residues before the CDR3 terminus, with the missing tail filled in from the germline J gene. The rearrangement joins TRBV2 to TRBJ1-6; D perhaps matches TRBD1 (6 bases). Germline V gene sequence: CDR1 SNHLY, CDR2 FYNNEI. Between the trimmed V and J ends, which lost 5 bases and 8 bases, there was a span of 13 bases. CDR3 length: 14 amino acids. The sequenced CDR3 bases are TGTGCCAGCAGTCTGGGGGGGGCTGATTCACCC. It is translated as CASSLGGADSP. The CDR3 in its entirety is CASSLGGADSPLHF. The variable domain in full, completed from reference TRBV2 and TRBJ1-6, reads EPEVTQTPSHQVTQMGQEVILRCVPISNHLYFYWYRQILGQKVEFLVSFYNNEISEKSEIFDDQFSVERPDGSNFTLKIRSTKLEDSAMYFCASSLGGADSPLHFGNGTRLTVT.

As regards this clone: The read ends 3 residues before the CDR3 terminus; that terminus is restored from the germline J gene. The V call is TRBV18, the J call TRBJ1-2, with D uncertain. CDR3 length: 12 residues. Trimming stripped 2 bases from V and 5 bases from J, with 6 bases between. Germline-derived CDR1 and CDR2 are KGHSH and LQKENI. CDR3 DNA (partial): TGTGCCAGCTCACCAACCGGTTATGGC. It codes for CASSPTGYG. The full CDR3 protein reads CASSPTGYGYTF.

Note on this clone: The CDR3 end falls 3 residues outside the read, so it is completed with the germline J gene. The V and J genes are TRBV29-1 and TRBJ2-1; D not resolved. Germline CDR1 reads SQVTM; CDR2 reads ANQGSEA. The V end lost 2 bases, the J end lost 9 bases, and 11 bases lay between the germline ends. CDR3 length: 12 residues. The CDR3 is CSVERLDVEQFF. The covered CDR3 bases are TGCAGCGTTGAACGGCTAGATGTTGAG.

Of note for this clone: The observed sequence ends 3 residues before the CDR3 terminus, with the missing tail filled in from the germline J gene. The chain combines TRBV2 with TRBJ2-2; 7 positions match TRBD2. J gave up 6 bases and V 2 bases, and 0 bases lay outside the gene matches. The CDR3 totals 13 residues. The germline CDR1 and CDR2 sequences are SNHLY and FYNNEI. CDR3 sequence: CASSERGAGELFF. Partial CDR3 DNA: TGTGCCAGCAGTGAACGGGGGGCCGGGGAG.

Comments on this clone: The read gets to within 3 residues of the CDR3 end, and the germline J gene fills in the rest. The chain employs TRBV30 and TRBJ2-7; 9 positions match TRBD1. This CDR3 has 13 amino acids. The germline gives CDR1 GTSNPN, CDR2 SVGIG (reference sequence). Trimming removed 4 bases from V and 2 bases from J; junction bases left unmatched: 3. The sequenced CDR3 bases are TGTGCCTGGAAGAGACAGGGGGCCTACGAG. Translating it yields CAWKRQGAYE. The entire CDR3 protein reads CAWKRQGAYEQYF.

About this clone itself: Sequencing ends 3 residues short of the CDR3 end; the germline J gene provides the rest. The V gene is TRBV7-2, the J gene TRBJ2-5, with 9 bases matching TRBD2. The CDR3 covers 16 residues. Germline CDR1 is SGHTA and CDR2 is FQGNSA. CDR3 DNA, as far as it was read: TGTGCAAGTCGCTTAGCCGCGGCTAGCGGGATTGAGACC. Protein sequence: CASRLAAASGIET. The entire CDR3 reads CASRLAAASGIETQYF.

CDR3 residues: CASAGGKTGSTDTQYF. The CDR3 DNA, read in part, is TGTGCCAGTGCAGGGGGTAAGACAGGGAGCACAGATACG. The V call is TRBV19, the J call TRBJ2-3, with TRBD1 matching 7 bases. The read finishes 3 residues shy of the CDR3 end, and the germline J gene is used to complete it. Germline V gene sequence: CDR1 LNHDA, CDR2 SQIVND (reference sequence). The CDR3 loop spans 16 amino acids. Trimming removed 8 bases from V and 0 bases from J; junction bases left unmatched: 11.